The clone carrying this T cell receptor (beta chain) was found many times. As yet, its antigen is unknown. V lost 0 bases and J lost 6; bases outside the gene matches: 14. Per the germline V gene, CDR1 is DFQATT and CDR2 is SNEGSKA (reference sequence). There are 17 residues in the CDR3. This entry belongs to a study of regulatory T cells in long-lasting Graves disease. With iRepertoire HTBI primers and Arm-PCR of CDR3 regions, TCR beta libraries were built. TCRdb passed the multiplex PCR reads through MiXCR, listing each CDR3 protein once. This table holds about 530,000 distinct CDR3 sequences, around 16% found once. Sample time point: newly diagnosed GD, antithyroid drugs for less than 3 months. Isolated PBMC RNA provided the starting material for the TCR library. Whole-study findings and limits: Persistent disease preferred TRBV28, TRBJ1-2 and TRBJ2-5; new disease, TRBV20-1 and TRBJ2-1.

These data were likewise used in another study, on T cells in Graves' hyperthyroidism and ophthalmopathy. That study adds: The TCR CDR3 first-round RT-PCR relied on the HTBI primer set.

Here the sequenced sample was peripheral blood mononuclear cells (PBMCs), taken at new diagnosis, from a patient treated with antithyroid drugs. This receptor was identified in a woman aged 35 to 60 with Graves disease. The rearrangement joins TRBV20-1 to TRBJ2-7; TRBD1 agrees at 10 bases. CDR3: CSARDRRGTGARGEQYF. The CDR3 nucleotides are TGCAGTGCTAGAGATCGAAGAGGGACAGGGGCGAGGGGCGAGCAGTACTTC.